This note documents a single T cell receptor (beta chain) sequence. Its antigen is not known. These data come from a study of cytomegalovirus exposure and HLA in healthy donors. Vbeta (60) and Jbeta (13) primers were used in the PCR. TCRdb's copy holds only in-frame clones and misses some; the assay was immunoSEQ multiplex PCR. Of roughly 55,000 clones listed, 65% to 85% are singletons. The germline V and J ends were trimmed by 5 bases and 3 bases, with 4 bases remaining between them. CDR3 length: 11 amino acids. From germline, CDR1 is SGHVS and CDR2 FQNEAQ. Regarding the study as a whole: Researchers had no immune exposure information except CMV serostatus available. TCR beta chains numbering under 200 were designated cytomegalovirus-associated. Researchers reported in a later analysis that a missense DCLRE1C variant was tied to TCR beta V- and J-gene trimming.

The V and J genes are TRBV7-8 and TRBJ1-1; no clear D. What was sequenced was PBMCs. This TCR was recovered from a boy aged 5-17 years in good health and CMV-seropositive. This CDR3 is CASSADTEAFF. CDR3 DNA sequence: TGTGCCAGCAGCGCAGACACTGAAGCTTTCTTT.